The next 21 T cell receptor beta chains were all read from a single sample in a study of response to subunit inactivated influenza vaccine. Using its own MiXCR run on the RT-PCR reads, TCRdb lists one record per CDR3 protein. The sample records roughly 790,000 distinct CDR3 sequences, approximately 22% being singletons. The sequencing used PBMCs from blood, collected more than 4 days after vaccination. Source of these receptors: a man aged 45 to 65 who received an inactivated influenza vaccine.

The chain recombines TRBV12-3 or TRBV12-4 with TRBJ2-3; D may be TRBD2 (6 bases). The CDR3 has 14 residues. Trimming pared 5 bases from V and 4 bases from J, leaving 13 bases between. The CDR3 here is CASSHPAGPDTQYF. CDR3 nucleotides: TGTGCCAGCAGTCACCCGGCGGGGCCAGATACGCAGTATTTT.

At least ten counts were recorded for this clonotype. V usage is TRBV12-3 or TRBV12-4 and J usage is TRBJ2-3; D not certain. The CDR3 is made up of 13 amino acids. Trimming left V 3 bases short and J 3 bases short, with 7 bases between. CDR3 in amino acids: CASSFAVTDTQYF. CDR3 sequence (DNA): TGTGCCAGCAGTTTCGCGGTGACAGATACGCAGTATTTT.

The chain is built from TRBV7-9 and TRBJ2-1; TRBD1 agrees at 10 bases. The CDR3 has 14 residues. The V and J ends lost 5 bases and 9 bases, in that order; junction bases with no gene match: 7. Germline CDR1 and CDR2: SEHNR and FQNEAQ (reference sequence). The CDR3 loop is CASSEDRGYGEQFF. The CDR3 DNA reads as TGTGCCAGCAGCGAGGACAGGGGGTATGGTGAGCAGTTCTTC.

J is TRBJ2-3 and V is TRBV5-1; D ambiguous. The CDR3 consists of 14 residues. V was cut by 4 bases and J by 0 bases, with 9 bases left in between. The V gene's germline CDR1 is SGHRS and CDR2 YFSETQ. DNA for the CDR3: TGCGCCAGCAGCGAGGCGACTAGCACAGATACGCAGTATTTT. Its protein product is CASSEATSTDTQYF.

The rearrangement uses TRBV7-2 and TRBJ2-1; D is unresolved. Germline assignment: CDR1 SGHTA and CDR2 FQGNSA. The CDR3 is 13 residues long. V lost 2 bases, J lost 9 bases, and 11 bases lay in between. CDR3 loop: CASSLYFGGEQFF. CDR3 sequence (DNA): TGTGCCAGCAGCTTATATTTCGGTGGTGAGCAGTTCTTC. The complete variable domain, with remaining parts taken from reference TRBV7-2 and TRBJ2-1, reads GAGVSQSPSNKVTEKGKDVELRCDPISGHTALYWYRQSLGQGLEFLIYFQGNSAPDKSGLPSDRFSAERTGGSVSTLTIQRTQQEDSAVYLCASSLYFGGEQFFGPGTRLTVL.

The V and J genes are TRBV21-1 and TRBJ2-5; the table's D call, TRBD1, has no DNA check behind it. TRBV21-1 is marked as a pseudogene. The CDR3 has 15 amino acids. CDR3 nucleotide sequence: TGTGCCAGCAGGAAGGGACAGGGGGCCCGGGAGACCCAGTACTTC. This codes for CASRKGQGARETQYF.

The chain couples TRBV28 to TRBJ2-7, with 12 bases that match TRBD1. This CDR3 spans 16 amino acids. J lost 3 bases, V lost 6 bases, and 9 bases had no gene match. Germline assignment: CDR1 MDHEN and CDR2 SYDVKM. CDR3 protein: CASRAPGQGAFYEQYF. The CDR3 nucleotides are TGTGCCAGCAGGGCTCCGGGACAGGGGGCGTTCTACGAGCAGTACTTC.

The V and J genes are TRBV7-2 and TRBJ1-2, with unresolved D. The CDR3 extends over 13 amino acids. CDR1 is SGHTA and CDR2 is FQGNSA in the germline V gene. V dropped 2 bases and J dropped 2 bases, with 6 bases sitting between them. The CDR3 region has the DNA TGTGCCAGCAGCTTAAACAAAAACTATGGCTACACCTTC. Translating gives CASSLNKNYGYTF.

This clonotype was detected a few times. The V call is TRBV6-2 or TRBV6-3, the J call TRBJ1-6; D is ambiguous. Trimming removed 8 bases from V and 5 bases from J, with 10 bases in between. Germline V gene lookup returns CDR1 MNHEY and CDR2 SVGEGT. The CDR3 runs 13 residues. The CDR3 is CASQGRNNSPLHF. The CDR3 DNA reads as TGTGCCAGCCAAGGGAGGAATAATTCACCCCTCCACTTT.

The genes are TRBV12-3 or TRBV12-4 and TRBJ2-5; D not certain. The CDR3 runs to 12 residues. Trimming took off 5 bases at V and 7 bases at J, with 11 bases between the two ends. The CDR3 reads CASSPRPGTQYF. As DNA, the CDR3 is TGTGCCAGCAGTCCAAGGCCGGGGACCCAGTACTTC.

This chain joins TRBV10-3 and TRBJ2-3; D call uncertain. The V gene's germline CDR1 is ENHRY and CDR2 SYGVKD. The CDR3 spans 14 residues. Trimming shortened V by 3 bases and J by 6 bases, and 13 bases separated the two germline ends. The CDR3 region is CAISDNRIRDTQYF. In DNA form, the CDR3 reads TGTGCCATCAGTGATAACAGAATTAGGGATACGCAGTATTTT.

This clonotype has only a few counts. J is TRBJ1-5 and V is TRBV10-3; possible D gene TRBD1, 6 bases. This CDR3 comprises 14 residues. Germline CDR1 ENHRY, CDR2 SYGVKD. The V end was cut by 4 bases, the J end by 5 bases, with 12 bases between. CDR3 coding DNA: TGTGCCATCAGTGGGGACACGAGGGATCAGCCCCAGCATTTT. This translates into CAISGDTRDQPQHF.

This clonotype was detected only a few times. The DNA for the CDR3 is TGTGCCAGCAGTTACTCCCGCAGGGGTTTAGCCTACGAGCAGTACTTC. Its protein product is CASSYSRRGLAYEQYF. This chain connects TRBV6-5 to TRBJ2-7; a weak D match, TRBD1 (6 bases). The CDR3 runs to 16 residues. V lost 0 bases, J lost 2 bases, and 14 bases lay in between. The germline CDR1 and CDR2 sequences are MNHEY and SVGAGI.

This clonotype was counted a few times. The chain has TRBV20-1 and TRBJ2-7, with a tentative D call TRBD2 (5 bases). CDR3 size: 14 residues. Germline lookup yields CDR1 DFQATT and CDR2 SNEGSKA (reference sequence). V lost 3 bases, J lost 2 bases, and 14 bases lay in between. In DNA form, the CDR3 reads TGCAGTGCTAGTCGAGGAGGCAATACCTACGAGCAGTACTTC. Translated: CSASRGGNTYEQYF.

This chain joins TRBV9 and TRBJ2-2; the D is unclear. Trimming removed 0 bases from V and 5 bases from J, with 5 bases in between. Looked up from germline, CDR1 is SGDLS and CDR2 is YYNGEE. The CDR3 sequence is 13 residues long. CDR3: CASSVVATGELFF. The CDR3, as DNA: TGTGCCAGCAGCGTAGTAGCTACCGGGGAGCTGTTTTTT.

The chain couples TRBV11-2 to TRBJ1-1; perhaps TRBD1 as D (6 bases). With 4 bases removed from V and 2 bases from J, the gap between germline ends came to 14 bases. The CDR3 extends over 15 amino acids. In germline, CDR1 is SGHAT, CDR2 FQNNGV. This CDR3 reads CASSSQRTENTEAFF. In DNA form, the CDR3 reads TGTGCCAGCAGCTCCCAGAGGACAGAAAACACTGAAGCTTTCTTT. Drawing the rest from reference TRBV11-2 and TRBJ1-1, the complete variable domain is EAGVAQSPRYKIIEKRQSVAFWCNPISGHATLYWYQQILGQGPKLLIQFQNNGVVDDSQLPKDRFSAERLKGVDSTLKIQPAKLEDSAVYLCASSSQRTENTEAFFGQGTRLTVV.

A few counts support this clonotype. This chain joins TRBV15 and TRBJ2-3; D remains unclear. The V and J ends lost 1 base and 0 bases respectively, with 11 bases between them. This CDR3 is built from 16 residues. The V gene's germline CDR1 is LNHNV and CDR2 YYDKDF (reference sequence). This CDR3 reads CATSRVRSPSTDTQYF. For the CDR3, the DNA is TGTGCCACCAGCAGAGTCAGGAGCCCTAGCACAGATACGCAGTATTTT.

The chain carries TRBV7-8 and TRBJ1-1; 7 bases are a match to TRBD1. The trim removed 5 bases at V and 7 bases at J, leaving 7 bases unmatched. The V gene's germline CDR1 is SGHVS and CDR2 FQNEAQ. CDR3 length equals 13 residues. The CDR3 sequence: CASSALTGDEAFF. CDR3 DNA sequence: TGTGCCAGCAGCGCGCTAACAGGGGATGAAGCTTTCTTT.

This clonotype was counted at least ten times. The CDR3 here is CSAQDSSDYGYTF. CDR3 coding DNA: TGCAGTGCTCAGGACTCTTCGGACTATGGCTACACCTTC. The chain joins TRBV20-1 to TRBJ1-2; no firm D call. V gave up 5 bases and J gave up 3 bases, with 13 bases separating them. Germline loops: CDR1 DFQATT, CDR2 SNEGSKA (reference sequence). The CDR3 spans 13 residues.

This rearrangement joins TRBV29-1 to TRBJ1-4; 8 nucleotides match TRBD1. V lost 6 bases and J lost 5; bases outside the gene matches: 8. Germline V gene lookup returns CDR1 SQVTM and CDR2 ANQGSEA. CDR3 size: 14 residues. The CDR3 region is CSVLGQGANEKLFF. The CDR3 DNA follows: TGCAGCGTACTAGGACAGGGAGCGAATGAAAAACTGTTTTTT.

Only a few counts were recorded for this clonotype. V and J are TRBV4-2 and TRBJ2-1; D perhaps matches TRBD2 (5 bases). CDR3 length equals 15 residues. The germline V gene encodes CDR1 LGHNA and CDR2 YNFKEQ. V lost 1 base and J lost 6, with 13 bases in between. The CDR3 loop reads CASSQGISRANEQFF. The CDR3 nucleotides are TGTGCCAGCAGCCAAGGGATATCGCGGGCCAATGAGCAGTTCTTC.